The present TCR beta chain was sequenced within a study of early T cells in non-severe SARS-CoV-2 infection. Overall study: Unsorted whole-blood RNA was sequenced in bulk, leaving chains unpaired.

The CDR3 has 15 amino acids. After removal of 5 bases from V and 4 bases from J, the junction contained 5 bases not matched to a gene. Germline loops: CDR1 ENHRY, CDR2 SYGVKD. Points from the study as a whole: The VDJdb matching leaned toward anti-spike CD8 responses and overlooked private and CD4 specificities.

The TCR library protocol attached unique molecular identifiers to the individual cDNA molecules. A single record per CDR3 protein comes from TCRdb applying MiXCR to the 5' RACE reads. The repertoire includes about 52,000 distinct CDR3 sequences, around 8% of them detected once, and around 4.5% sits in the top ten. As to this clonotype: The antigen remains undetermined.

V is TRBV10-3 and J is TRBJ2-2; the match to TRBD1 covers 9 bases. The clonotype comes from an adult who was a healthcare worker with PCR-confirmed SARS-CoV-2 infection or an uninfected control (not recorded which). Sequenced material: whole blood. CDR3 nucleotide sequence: TGTGCCATCAGTTCCGGGACAGGGCCCACCGGGGAGCTGTTTTTT. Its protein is CAISSGTGPTGELFF.